Below, one T cell receptor (beta chain) is given with its context. Its antigen is unknown. The CDR3 runs 15 residues. TCRdb reprocessed the 5' RACE reads and stores each CDR3 protein as one record, lacking DNA. In total, the table holds approximately 380,000 distinct CDR3 sequences. This sample was included in a study of T cells expressing NK-cell markers. Study-wide background: The authors derived TCR beta repertoires from sorted CD3+CD56+NKG2C+, CD3+CD56+NKG2C- and CD3+CD56-NKG2C+ T cells. Eight donors were sequenced, seven testing HCMV-seropositive and one testing seronegative.

Broader study findings: The study found dominant NKG2C+ clonotypes at about 1.0-7.5% of CD8+ T cells in six donors.

J is TRBJ2-2 and V is TRBV12-3 or TRBV12-4; the TCRdb D gene call, TRBD2, has no DNA to confirm it. This receptor was obtained from a man between 18 and 69 years old in good health. The sequenced sample consisted of blood T cells: a sorted CD56 or NKG2C T cell subset, CD4+ or CD8+ T cells, or bulk PBMC T cells (not recorded which). The CDR3: CASQPAPREAGELFF.